Presented here are 31 T cell receptor beta chains from one specimen sequenced in a study of T cell responses to AZD1222 COVID-19 vaccine. TCRdb keeps only in-frame clones here, not all; method: immunoSEQ multiplex PCR. This table holds 120,000 to 150,000 clones, about nine tenths found once. The starting material was peripheral blood, obtained on day 0 of AZD1222 vaccination. These receptors were obtained from an adult in good health.

This rearrangement joins TRBV30 to TRBJ1-4; D remains unclear. V was clipped by 0 bases and J by 2 bases, with 7 bases between them. The germline gives CDR1 GTSNPN, CDR2 SVGIG (reference sequence). The CDR3 covers 14 residues. Written as DNA, the CDR3 is TGTGCCTGGAGTGTAAGAGGGACTAATGAAAAACTGTTTTTT. Protein: CAWSVRGTNEKLFF.

The chain uses TRBV7-9 and TRBJ2-5; TRBD2 is a possible D gene (5 bases). The CDR3 contains 13 residues. Germline loops: CDR1 SEHNR, CDR2 FQNEAQ (reference sequence). V lost 5 bases, J lost 4 bases, and 11 bases lay in between. This CDR3 is CASSQGGAETQYF. The CDR3 DNA reads as TGTGCCAGCAGCCAAGGAGGAGCAGAGACCCAGTACTTC.

CDR3 sequence (DNA): TGTGCCAGCAACCAGGGGGGTTTCTACGAGCAGTACTTC. It is translated as CASNQGGFYEQYF. V is TRBV7-9 and J is TRBJ2-7, with D possibly being TRBD1 (7 bases). CDR1 SEHNR and CDR2 FQNEAQ come from the germline V gene (reference sequence). The V end was cut by 7 bases, the J end by 3 bases, with 13 bases between. This CDR3 has 13 amino acids.

The chain uses TRBV29-1 and TRBJ1-1; 8 positions match TRBD1. The CDR3 runs 13 residues. V dropped 5 bases and J dropped 3; count of bases not matched to a gene: 5. From germline, CDR1 is SQVTM and CDR2 ANQGSEA. The CDR3 region is CSVQGARHTEAFF. In DNA, the CDR3 is TGCAGCGTTCAGGGGGCGCGTCACACTGAAGCTTTCTTT.

The genes are TRBV10-1 and TRBJ2-7; tentative D call: TRBD2 (5 bases). CDR1 is WNHNN, CDR2 SYGVQD, per germline (reference sequence). The CDR3 loop spans 16 amino acids. The germline V and J ends were trimmed by 0 bases and 2 bases, with 14 bases remaining between them. CDR3 DNA: TGCGCCAGCAGTGAGTCCGGGTGGGAGCGACCCTACGAGCAGTACTTC. It yields the protein CASSESGWERPYEQYF.

The V gene is TRBV29-1, the J gene TRBJ1-3, with 8 bases identical to TRBD1. CDR3 length equals 15 residues. Looked up from germline, CDR1 is SQVTM and CDR2 is ANQGSEA. The ends lost 5 bases at V and 0 bases at J; junction bases unmatched: 6. The DNA for the CDR3 is TGCAGCGTTAAAACAGGGGGTAACTCTGGAAACACCATATATTTT. It translates to CSVKTGGNSGNTIYF.

The V gene is TRBV7-6, the J gene TRBJ2-6, with 7 positions matching TRBD2. CDR3 length: 18 residues. Germline-derived CDR1 and CDR2 are SGHVS and FNYEAQ. Trimming took 4 bases from V and 2 from J; bases not matched to a gene: 11. CDR3 coding DNA: TGTGCCAGCAGCTCCCAAGCGCCGGGGGGAACTGGGGCCAACGTCCTGACTTTC. Its protein is CASSSQAPGGTGANVLTF.

This clone was counted a single time. The chain joins TRBV25-1 to TRBJ1-1, with a weak D call TRBD1 (6 bases). CDR1 and CDR2 (germline): MGHDK, SYGVNS. V was trimmed by 3 bases and J by 8 bases, leaving 13 bases between them. This CDR3 is 13 amino acids long. The CDR3 nucleotides are TGTGCCAGCAGTGAGTATACCGGGACAGAAGCTTTCTTT. Translated: CASSEYTGTEAFF.

The rearrangement links TRBV29-1 to TRBJ1-2, with D possibly being TRBD1 (5 bases). This CDR3 comprises 13 residues. The V gene lost 2 bases and the J gene lost 3 bases, with 10 bases spanning the gap. CDR1 and CDR2 (germline): SQVTM, ANQGSEA. The CDR3 is CSVENRDHYGYTF. The DNA of the CDR3 is TGCAGCGTTGAAAATAGGGACCACTATGGCTACACCTTC.

The chain couples TRBV5-1 to TRBJ2-5; 9 bases are shared with TRBD1. This CDR3 spans 17 amino acids. Looked up from germline, CDR1 is SGHRS and CDR2 is YFSETQ. Trimming cost V 2 bases and J 2 bases; bases outside gene matches: 10. As DNA, the CDR3 is TGCGCCAGCAGCTTTGGAACCTCGACAGGGGGACAAGAGACCCAGTACTTC. It specifies CASSFGTSTGGQETQYF. The variable domain in full, completed from reference TRBV5-1 and TRBJ2-5, reads KAGVTQTPRYLIKTRGQQVTLSCSPISGHRSVSWYQQTPGQGLQFLFEYFSETQRNKGNFPGRFSGRQFSNSRSEMNVSTLELGDSALYLCASSFGTSTGGQETQYFGPGTRLLVL.

This chain links TRBV5-6 with TRBJ2-1; 14 bases map to TRBD2. The germline gives CDR1 SGHDT, CDR2 YYEEEE. The V segment lost 0 bases and the J segment 9 bases; nucleotides outside the gene matches: 11. CDR3 length equals 18 residues. The CDR3: CASSLGTSGRFLVPEQFF. The DNA for the CDR3 is TGTGCCAGCAGCTTGGGGACTAGCGGGAGGTTCCTCGTTCCTGAGCAGTTCTTC.

V and J are TRBV23-1 and TRBJ1-6; weak D call: TRBD1 (5 bases). TRBV23-1 is placed among ORFs of uncertain function. The length of the CDR3 is 12 residues. The CDR3 protein is CADILYNSPLHF. The CDR3 DNA reads TGCGCGGACATCCTTTATAATTCACCCCTCCACTTT.

The rearrangement links TRBV20-1 to TRBJ1-2, with unresolved D. CDR3 size: 9 residues. The germline V gene encodes CDR1 DFQATT and CDR2 SNEGSKA (reference sequence). Between the trimmed V and J ends, which lost 4 bases and 6 bases, there was a span of 3 bases. The DNA of the CDR3 is TGCAGTGCTATCAATGGCTACACCTTC. Protein: CSAINGYTF.

The chain uses TRBV7-6 and TRBJ2-3; 10 nucleotides match TRBD2. After removal of 5 bases from V and 1 base from J, the junction contained 9 bases not matched to a gene. Germline CDR1 is SGHVS and CDR2 is FNYEAQ. This CDR3 has 17 amino acids. CDR3 DNA: TGTGCCAGCAGCCTAGGGACCGGGACTAGCGGCACAGATACGCAGTATTTT. Protein sequence: CASSLGTGTSGTDTQYF.

This chain links TRBV5-8 with TRBJ2-1, with TRBD2 matching 14 bases. Per the germline V gene, CDR1 is SGHTS and CDR2 is YDEGEE. The V segment lost 3 bases and the J segment 8 bases; nucleotides outside the gene matches: 7. The CDR3 sequence is 16 residues long. CDR3 sequence (DNA): TGTGCCAGCAGCTCCGGGACTAGCGGGAGTGAGGATGAGCAGTTCTTC. This encodes CASSSGTSGSEDEQFF.

The chain links TRBV11-2 to TRBJ2-5; 8 nucleotides line up with TRBD1. CDR3 length equals 14 residues. Germline-derived CDR1 and CDR2 are SGHAT and FQNNGV. The V and J ends lost 4 bases and 4 bases, in that order; junction bases with no gene match: 5. CDR3: CASSSHTGGETQYF. CDR3 DNA sequence: TGTGCCAGCAGCTCCCACACAGGGGGAGAGACCCAGTACTTC.

The chain carries TRBV5-6 and TRBJ1-1, with 7 bases matching TRBD1. The CDR3 covers 17 residues. The germline gives CDR1 SGHDT, CDR2 YYEEEE. V lost 4 bases to trimming and J lost 1 base; unmatched junction nucleotides: 13. CDR3 sequence: CASSLPGVGQANTEAFF. CDR3 nucleotide sequence: TGTGCCAGCAGCCTACCTGGTGTAGGACAGGCGAACACTGAAGCTTTCTTT.

V is TRBV11-3 and J is TRBJ2-7; 10 nucleotides agree with TRBD2. The V gene's germline CDR1 is SGHNT and CDR2 YENEEA. Losses at the gene ends were 4 bases for V and 1 base for J; bases not matched to a gene: 16. CDR3 length: 19 residues. The chain's CDR3 is CASSSPGVLAGVRSYEQYF. The CDR3 DNA is TGTGCCAGCAGCTCGCCCGGGGTGCTAGCGGGAGTTAGGTCCTACGAGCAGTACTTC.

The genes are TRBV19 and TRBJ1-1; 8 nucleotides line up with TRBD1. Germline lookup yields CDR1 LNHDA and CDR2 SQIVND (reference sequence). The CDR3 extends over 15 amino acids. V trimming: 3 bases; J trimming: 6 bases; junction bases outside the gene matches: 9. CDR3 region: CASSITGTGGAEAFF. The CDR3 DNA follows: TGTGCCAGTAGTATTACCGGGACAGGAGGCGCTGAAGCTTTCTTT. The variable domain in full, completed from reference TRBV19 and TRBJ1-1, reads DGGITQSPKYLFRKEGQNVTLSCEQNLNHDAMYWYRQDPGQGLRLIYYSQIVNDFQKGDIAEGYSVSREKKESFPLTVTSAQKNPTAFYLCASSITGTGGAEAFFGQGTRLTVV.

This rearrangement joins TRBV14 to TRBJ1-1; 11 nucleotides match TRBD1. The CDR3 length is 15 residues. After removal of 5 bases from V and 4 bases from J, the junction contained 6 bases not matched to a gene. Germline-derived CDR1 and CDR2 are SGHDN and FVKESK. The CDR3 here is CASSVIGTGGTEAFF. DNA of the CDR3: TGTGCCAGCAGCGTTATCGGGACAGGGGGCACTGAAGCTTTCTTT.

The V gene is TRBV2, the J gene TRBJ1-2, with a possible D match to TRBD1 (5 bases). Deletions cut 8 bases from V and 3 bases from J, with 19 bases between. The length of the CDR3 is 15 residues. From germline, CDR1 is SNHLY and CDR2 FYNNEI. The CDR3 sequence is CASQPDSPGHYGYTF. CDR3 DNA: TGTGCCAGCCAACCCGACAGCCCAGGGCACTATGGCTACACCTTC.

The rearrangement links TRBV18 to TRBJ2-1, with 8 nucleotides matching TRBD2. The CDR3 is made up of 16 amino acids. V gave up 3 bases and J gave up 0 bases; unmatched junction bases: 4. The germline V gene encodes CDR1 KGHSH and CDR2 LQKENI. CDR3 in DNA: TGTGCCAGCTCACCTTTAGCGGGGAACTCCTACAATGAGCAGTTCTTC. Translation gives CASSPLAGNSYNEQFF.

This sequence joins TRBV18 and TRBJ1-6; no clear D. The CDR3 runs 15 residues. Germline loops: CDR1 KGHSH, CDR2 LQKENI. V dropped 3 bases and J dropped 2 bases, with 8 bases sitting between them. As DNA, the CDR3 is TGTGCCAGCTCACCCGGACGGACCTATAATTCACCCCTCCACTTT. Translation gives CASSPGRTYNSPLHF.

The chain joins TRBV5-5 to TRBJ2-1, with TRBD2 matching 10 bases. Germline V gene lookup returns CDR1 SGHKS and CDR2 YYEKEE (reference sequence). This CDR3 region has 19 residues. V was pared by 4 bases and J by 0 bases, with 13 bases of the junction left unmatched. CDR3: CASSPGNSGRSSSYNEQFF. Written as DNA, the CDR3 is TGTGCCAGCAGCCCTGGTAATAGCGGGAGGTCCAGCTCCTACAATGAGCAGTTCTTC.

The chain combines TRBV6-5 with TRBJ2-5, with TRBD1 as a possible D gene (7 bases). The V gene lost 6 bases and the J gene lost 5 bases, with 13 bases spanning the gap. This CDR3 is 13 amino acids long. Germline V gene lookup returns CDR1 MNHEY and CDR2 SVGAGI. CDR3 DNA sequence: TGTGCCAGCAGGACTAGGGGGCGGGAGACCCAGTACTTC. The encoded protein is CASRTRGRETQYF.

The rearrangement links TRBV2 to TRBJ2-7; D is tentatively TRBD1 or TRBD2 (6 bases each). The CDR3 covers 13 residues. Trimming cost V 6 bases and J 2 bases, with 11 bases left between them. Looked up from germline, CDR1 is SNHLY and CDR2 is FYNNEI. The CDR3 is CASRGGSTYEQYF. CDR3 in DNA: TGTGCCAGCAGAGGGGGGTCGACCTACGAGCAGTACTTC.

V usage is TRBV7-9 and J usage is TRBJ1-2; the D gene is possibly TRBD1 (5 bases). The CDR3 length is 15 residues. Germline V CDR1 and CDR2: SEHNR, FQNEAQ (reference sequence). V was clipped by 5 bases and J by 6 bases, with 19 bases between them. CDR3: CASSPGRLGVHGYTF. CDR3 nucleotide sequence: TGTGCCAGCAGCCCGGGACGACTTGGGGTCCATGGCTACACCTTC. The complete variable domain, with remaining parts taken from reference TRBV7-9 and TRBJ1-2, reads DTGVSQNPRHKITKRGQNVTFRCDPISEHNRLYWYRQTLGQGPEFLTYFQNEAQLEKSRLLSDRFSAERPKGSFSTLEIQRTEQGDSAMYLCASSPGRLGVHGYTFGSGTRLTVV.

The J gene is TRBJ1-4, the V gene TRBV7-8; possibly TRBD1 for D (5 bases). Germline lookup yields CDR1 SGHVS and CDR2 FQNEAQ. The V end was cut by 5 bases, the J end by 3 bases, with 13 bases between. This CDR3 spans 15 amino acids. The CDR3 DNA is TGTGCCAGCAGCAGAACAGGATTCCCTAATGAAAAACTGTTTTTT. This codes for CASSRTGFPNEKLFF.

The chain couples TRBV18 to TRBJ1-2, with 7 bases fitting TRBD1. This CDR3 is built from 14 residues. Germline-derived CDR1 and CDR2 are KGHSH and LQKENI. The V segment lost 3 bases and the J segment 7 bases; nucleotides outside the gene matches: 8. The DNA for the CDR3 is TGTGCCAGCTCACCTTCTGACAGGGTCGGTGGCTACACCTTC. Amino acids: CASSPSDRVGGYTF.

The chain combines TRBV29-1 with TRBJ1-1; 7 positions agree with TRBD1. The CDR3 sequence is 14 residues long. Trimming at V came to 6 bases and at J to 1 base, leaving 8 bases not matched to a gene. From germline, CDR1 is SQVTM and CDR2 ANQGSEA. CDR3 region: CSVKSGTANTEAFF. For the CDR3, the DNA is TGCAGCGTCAAATCCGGGACAGCGAACACTGAAGCTTTCTTT. The full variable domain, its missing parts supplied by reference TRBV29-1 and TRBJ1-1, is SAVISQKPSRDICQRGTSLTIQCQVDSQVTMMFWYRQQPGQSLTLIATANQGSEATYESGFVIDKFPISRPNLTFSTLTVSNMSPEDSSIYLCSVKSGTANTEAFFGQGTRLTVV.

This chain uses TRBV7-3 with TRBJ2-3, with TRBD2 matching over 14 bases. The length of the CDR3 is 17 residues. The V gene end was trimmed by 4 bases and the J gene end by 4 bases; junction bases not matched to a gene: 7. Germline loops: CDR1 SGHTA, CDR2 FQGTGA. The CDR3 loop reads CASSSRLAGGQADTQYF. CDR3 bases: TGTGCCAGCAGCTCCCGACTAGCGGGAGGGCAGGCAGATACGCAGTATTTT.